The 29 T cell receptor beta chains presented below share a single source sample, sequenced in a study of long-term antiretroviral therapy in people with HIV. The libraries were made with immunoSEQ v3.0 at survey level. Assay used: immunoSEQ multiplex PCR; TCRdb lists only in-frame clones, some missing. The sample carries about 23,000 clones, approximately 80% recorded once. The sequencing here drew on unsorted PBMCs, taken 1.6 years after starting antiretroviral therapy. These receptors originate from a man aged 35 to 55 with HIV.

The J gene is TRBJ1-5, the V gene TRBV6-6; perhaps TRBD1 as D (5 bases). V lost 6 bases, J lost 2 bases, and 17 bases lay in between. This CDR3 region has 16 residues. In germline, CDR1 is MNHNY, CDR2 SVGAGI (reference sequence). The CDR3 DNA reads TGTGCCAGCAGGGGGACGACTGCTTGGGGCAATCAGCCCCAGCATTTT. Protein sequence: CASRGTTAWGNQPQHF.

The table lists this clone with a count of one. This chain uses TRBV5-4 with TRBJ1-1; 7 bases match TRBD1. Germline CDR1 is SGHNT and CDR2 is YYREEE (reference sequence). V dropped 4 bases and J dropped 0; count of bases not matched to a gene: 6. This CDR3 region has 15 residues. For the CDR3, the DNA is TGTGCCAGCAGCGTAAACAGGGGCATGAACACTGAAGCTTTCTTT. Amino acids: CASSVNRGMNTEAFF. Variable domain in full (rest from reference TRBV5-4 and TRBJ1-1): ETGVTQSPTHLIKTRGQQVTLRCSSQSGHNTVSWYQQALGQGPQFIFQYYREEENGRGNFPPRFSGLQFPNYSSELNVNALELDDSALYLCASSVNRGMNTEAFFGQGTRLTVV.

The gene calls are TRBV2 and TRBJ2-4; a weak D match, TRBD1 (6 bases). The length of the CDR3 is 16 residues. CDR1 and CDR2 from the germline V gene are SNHLY and FYNNEI. Trimming took 2 bases from V and 2 from J, leaving 13 bases between them. This CDR3 reads CASSEFGQPPKNIQYF. The CDR3 nucleotides read TGTGCCAGCAGTGAATTTGGACAGCCCCCCAAAAACATTCAGTACTTC.

This sequence joins TRBV6-1 and TRBJ1-6; no reliable D call. This CDR3 is 16 amino acids long. Germline CDR1 reads MNHNS; CDR2 reads SASEGT. The V gene lost 2 bases and the J gene lost 13 bases, with 21 bases spanning the gap. The CDR3 loop reads CASSEFGSVPVPPLHF. The CDR3 region has the DNA TGTGCCAGCAGTGAATTCGGGAGCGTACCAGTCCCCCCCCTCCACTTT.

This clone was counted a single time. The chain carries TRBV6-6 and TRBJ2-5; possibly TRBD2 for D (5 bases). The CDR3 spans 16 residues. Germline V gene sequence: CDR1 MNHNY, CDR2 SVGAGI (reference sequence). V lost 2 bases to trimming and J lost 7 bases, with 20 bases between them. CDR3 loop: CASSYAEASLGGTQYF. CDR3 nucleotides: TGTGCCAGCAGTTACGCAGAAGCCAGCCTCGGAGGGACCCAGTACTTC.

Sample share makes this clone medium-sized. The chain joins TRBV9 to TRBJ2-2, with TRBD1 as a possible D gene (5 bases). The V gene lost 3 bases and the J gene lost 0 bases, with 12 bases spanning the gap. This CDR3 has 16 amino acids. The germline V gene has CDR1 SGDLS and CDR2 YYNGEE. CDR3 coding DNA: TGTGCCAGCAGCGACGGCCAGGGTCCGAACACCGGGGAGCTGTTTTTT. Protein sequence: CASSDGQGPNTGELFF.

Only a few counts were recorded for this clone. V and J are TRBV10-3 and TRBJ2-7; D may match TRBD1 or TRBD2 (5 bases each). V was shortened by 2 bases and J by 2 bases, with 10 bases between the two germline ends. CDR1 and CDR2 from the germline V gene are ENHRY and SYGVKD. There are 14 residues in the CDR3. This CDR3 is CAISEGTSAYEQYF. The CDR3 DNA sequence: TGTGCCATCAGTGAGGGGACCTCTGCCTACGAGCAGTACTTC.

The chain employs TRBV6-1 and TRBJ2-1; 8 bases align to TRBD2. Germline loops: CDR1 MNHNS, CDR2 SASEGT. Trimming cost V 3 bases and J 8 bases; bases outside gene matches: 15. The CDR3 has 17 residues. CDR3 DNA: TGTGCCAGCAGTGAGGGAGCCGGACTAGCAGTCCCCTATGAGCAGTTCTTC. Its protein is CASSEGAGLAVPYEQFF.

This chain uses TRBV27 with TRBJ2-7; tentatively, D is TRBD1 or TRBD2 (6 bases each). V was shortened by 2 bases and J by 6 bases, with 11 bases between the two germline ends. Per germline, CDR1 MNHEY and CDR2 SMNVEV (reference sequence). The CDR3 contains 13 residues. The CDR3 reads CASSLPGGGEQYF. As DNA, the CDR3 is TGTGCCAGCAGTTTACCCGGGGGCGGCGAGCAGTACTTC.

This chain uses TRBV10-1 with TRBJ2-7; TRBD1 or TRBD2 may be the D gene (5 bases each). Germline values: CDR1 WNHNN, CDR2 SYGVQD (reference sequence). This CDR3 has 12 residues. The germline V and J ends were trimmed by 4 bases and 6 bases, with 10 bases remaining between them. The CDR3 is CASSGAGSEQYF. The CDR3 DNA reads as TGCGCCAGCAGTGGGGCAGGGAGCGAGCAGTACTTC.

This clone was detected only once. J is TRBJ2-5 and V is TRBV18; D unclear. Germline values: CDR1 KGHSH, CDR2 LQKENI. V dropped 5 bases and J dropped 3 bases, with 4 bases sitting between them. CDR3 length: 11 residues. The CDR3 loop is CASSGKETQYF. The DNA for the CDR3 is TGTGCCAGCTCAGGGAAAGAGACCCAGTACTTC. The variable domain in full, completed from reference TRBV18 and TRBJ2-5, reads NAGVMQNPRHLVRRRGQEARLRCSPMKGHSHVYWYRQLPEEGLKFMVYLQKENIIDESGMPKERFSAEFPKEGPSILRIQQVVRGDSAAYFCASSGKETQYFGPGTRLLVL.

The chain couples TRBV13 to TRBJ2-3; TRBD1 matches 9 bases. The CDR3 spans 16 residues. CDR1 and CDR2 from the germline V gene are PRHDT and FYEKMQ (reference sequence). Trimming at V came to 4 bases and at J to 4 bases, leaving 9 bases not matched to a gene. CDR3 region: CASSSLGQGKADTQYF. DNA of the CDR3: TGTGCCAGCAGCTCCCTTGGACAGGGGAAGGCAGATACGCAGTATTTT.

CDR3 amino acids: CATAPDRVNEQFF. The CDR3, as DNA: TGTGCCACCGCCCCCGACAGGGTCAATGAGCAGTTCTTC. The V gene is TRBV7-9, the J gene TRBJ2-1, with 7 bases that match TRBD1. Germline lookup yields CDR1 SEHNR and CDR2 FQNEAQ (reference sequence). The CDR3 length is 13 residues. J lost 6 bases, V lost 10 bases, and 9 bases had no gene match. Together with reference TRBV7-9 and TRBJ2-1, the CDR3 gives the full variable domain: DTGVSQNPRHKITKRGQNVTFRCDPISEHNRLYWYRQTLGQGPEFLTYFQNEAQLEKSRLLSDRFSAERPKGSFSTLEIQRTEQGDSAMYLCATAPDRVNEQFFGPGTRLTVL.

V usage is TRBV29-1 and J usage is TRBJ1-2, with D perhaps matching TRBD1 (5 bases). Germline CDR1 and CDR2: SQVTM and ANQGSEA. CDR3 length: 12 residues. V lost 3 bases and J lost 2, with 7 bases in between. In DNA form, the CDR3 reads TGCAGCGTTGATCCAGGGAACTATGGCTACACCTTC. Translated: CSVDPGNYGYTF.

The V gene is TRBV6-5, the J gene TRBJ1-2, with D possibly being TRBD1 (5 bases). From germline, CDR1 is MNHEY and CDR2 SVGAGI. Trimming pared 6 bases from V and 9 bases from J, leaving 11 bases between. The CDR3 extends over 11 amino acids. The CDR3 bases are TGTGCCAGCAGGAGGGACGGAAGCTACACCTTC. It is translated as CASRRDGSYTF.

The rearrangement uses TRBV7-2 and TRBJ1-1, with D possibly matching TRBD1 (5 bases). Per the germline V gene, CDR1 is SGHTA and CDR2 is FQGNSA. This CDR3 has 13 amino acids. The CDR3 DNA reads as TGTGTCGTCGGGAGGGGTGGACACACTGAAGCTTTCTTT. Encoded protein: CVVGRGGHTEAFF. The variable domain in full, with the rest retrieved from reference TRBV7-2 and TRBJ1-1, is GAGVSQSPSNKVTEKGKDVELRCDPISGHTALYWYRQSLGQGLEFLIYFQGNSAPDKSGLPSDRFSAERTGGSVSTLTIQRTQQEDSAVYLCVVGRGGHTEAFFGQGTRLTVV.

This clone was recorded once. The V and J genes are TRBV7-2 and TRBJ2-1; TRBD1 matches 9 bases. The CDR3 consists of 15 residues. J lost 10 bases, V lost 3 bases, and 10 bases had no gene match. Germline CDR1 reads SGHTA; CDR2 reads FQGNSA. CDR3 sequence: CASSLQGQGVGEQFF. The CDR3 bases are TGTGCCAGCAGCTTGCAGGGACAGGGAGTAGGGGAGCAGTTCTTC.

The J gene is TRBJ1-4, the V gene TRBV9; D gene uncertain. Trimming pared 0 bases from V and 8 bases from J, leaving 14 bases between. CDR3 length: 15 residues. CDR1 SGDLS and CDR2 YYNGEE come from the germline V gene. This chain's CDR3 is CASSVGGLSGEKLFF. CDR3 coding DNA: TGTGCCAGCAGCGTAGGGGGTCTCTCGGGGGAAAAACTGTTTTTT.

CDR3 region: CASTPGPGGNTIYF. CDR3 bases: TGTGCCAGCACCCCGGGTCCGGGAGGGAACACCATATATTTT. The chain is built from TRBV6-5 and TRBJ1-3; D unresolved. The V gene's germline CDR1 is MNHEY and CDR2 SVGAGI. Trimming took off 7 bases at V and 7 bases at J, with 17 bases between the two ends. This CDR3 spans 14 amino acids.

The CDR3 sequence is CASSLVTGGSYEQYF. The DNA for the CDR3 is TGTGCCAGCAGCTTGGTGACGGGAGGATCCTACGAGCAGTACTTC. V usage is TRBV13 and J usage is TRBJ2-7; 7 nucleotides match TRBD2. The V gene's germline CDR1 is PRHDT and CDR2 FYEKMQ (reference sequence). There are 15 residues in the CDR3. J lost 1 base, V lost 3 bases, and 6 bases had no gene match.

The chain carries TRBV19 and TRBJ2-1; 9 nucleotides match TRBD1. J was trimmed by 1 base and V by 4 bases; bases with no gene match: 8. Germline V gives CDR1 LNHDA, CDR2 SQIVND (reference sequence). The CDR3 runs 17 residues. In nucleotides, the CDR3 is TGTGCCAGTAGTACGGGACAGGGAGGATTATCCTACAATGAGCAGTTCTTC. This gives the protein CASSTGQGGLSYNEQFF.

This clone was seen a single time. CDR3 nucleotides: TGTGCCAGCAGTGAAGAGACAGACGCCACAGATACGCAGTATTTT. It specifies CASSEETDATDTQYF. The V gene is TRBV2, the J gene TRBJ2-3; D might be TRBD1 (5 bases). V lost 1 base to trimming and J lost 2 bases, with 10 bases between them. The germline V gene encodes CDR1 SNHLY and CDR2 FYNNEI. The CDR3 consists of 15 residues.

The chain joins TRBV23-1 to TRBJ2-7; D may be TRBD1 or TRBD2 (5 bases each). TRBV23-1 is labeled an ORF, and its function is uncertain. V was pared by 7 bases and J by 1 base, with 17 bases between. CDR3 length equals 15 residues. Here the CDR3 reads CASTQTGTESYEQYF. The DNA for the CDR3 is TGCGCCAGCACCCAAACCGGGACGGAGTCCTACGAGCAGTACTTC.

This clone rates as medium-sized. V usage is TRBV19 and J usage is TRBJ1-2; no clear D. This CDR3 spans 14 amino acids. Looked up from germline, CDR1 is LNHDA and CDR2 is SQIVND (reference sequence). V was clipped by 3 bases and J by 4 bases, with 12 bases between them. The CDR3 sequence is CASSIGQVFYGYTF. CDR3 nucleotides: TGTGCCAGTAGTATCGGGCAGGTGTTCTATGGCTACACCTTC.

V and J are TRBV28 and TRBJ2-2; D ambiguous. In germline, CDR1 is MDHEN, CDR2 SYDVKM. This CDR3 is 15 amino acids long. V was pared by 5 bases and J by 7 bases, with 17 bases between. The CDR3 region has the DNA TGTGCCAGCAGTCTAAGGGTCGTCAGTTACGGGGAGCTGTTTTTT. Translated, it gives CASSLRVVSYGELFF.

CDR3: CASRTEWDRAYEQYF. CDR3 DNA sequence: TGTGCCAGCAGGACCGAGTGGGACAGGGCTTACGAGCAGTACTTC. This chain links TRBV6-1 with TRBJ2-7; 9 bases match TRBD1. The CDR3 length is 15 residues. The trim removed 6 bases at V and 4 bases at J, leaving 10 bases unmatched. Germline assignment: CDR1 MNHNS and CDR2 SASEGT.

The CDR3 protein is CASSYSGGADTQYF. In nucleotides, the CDR3 is TGTGCCAGCAGTTACTCGGGGGGGGCAGATACGCAGTATTTT. The V gene is TRBV6-5, the J gene TRBJ2-3; 7 bases agree with TRBD2. The CDR3 runs to 14 residues. Trimming took 0 bases from V and 4 from J; bases not matched to a gene: 1. From germline, CDR1 is MNHEY and CDR2 SVGAGI.

The chain has TRBV7-9 and TRBJ1-3; D ambiguous. Germline values: CDR1 SEHNR, CDR2 FQNEAQ (reference sequence). The CDR3 is 12 residues long. The V and J ends lost 5 bases and 4 bases respectively, with 6 bases between them. This chain's CDR3 is CASSLTGNTIYF. As DNA, the CDR3 is TGTGCCAGCAGCCTAACGGGAAACACCATATATTTT.

The chain uses TRBV4-1 and TRBJ2-7, with D possibly being TRBD1 (5 bases). The V end lost 1 base, the J end lost 4 bases, and 20 bases lay between the germline ends. The CDR3 is 17 residues long. Germline values: CDR1 MGHRA, CDR2 YSYEKL. The CDR3 loop reads CASSQAVGLAGLYEQYF. The CDR3 bases are TGCGCCAGCAGCCAAGCGGTCGGTTTGGCAGGGTTGTACGAGCAGTACTTC.